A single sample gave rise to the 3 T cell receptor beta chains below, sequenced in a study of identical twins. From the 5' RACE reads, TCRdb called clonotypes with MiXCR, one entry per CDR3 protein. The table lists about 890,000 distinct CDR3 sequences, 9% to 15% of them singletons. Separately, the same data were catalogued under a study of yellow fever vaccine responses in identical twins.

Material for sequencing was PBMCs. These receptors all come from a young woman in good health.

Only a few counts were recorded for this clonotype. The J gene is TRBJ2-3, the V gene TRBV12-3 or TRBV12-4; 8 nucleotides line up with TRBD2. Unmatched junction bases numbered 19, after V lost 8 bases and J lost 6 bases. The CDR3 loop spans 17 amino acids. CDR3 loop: CASYSRESGGPTDTQYF. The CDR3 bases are TGTGCCAGCTATAGTCGTGAGAGCGGGGGCCCGACGGATACGCAGTATTTT.

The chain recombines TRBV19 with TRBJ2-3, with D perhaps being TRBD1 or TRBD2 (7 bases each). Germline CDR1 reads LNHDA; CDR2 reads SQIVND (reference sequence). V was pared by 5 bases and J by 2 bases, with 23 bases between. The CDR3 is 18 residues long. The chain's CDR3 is CASSPPAGQNLHTDTQYF. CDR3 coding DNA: TGTGCCAGTAGTCCACCAGCGGGACAGAACCTTCACACAGATACGCAGTATTTT.

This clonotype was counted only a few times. CDR3 amino acids: CASSSTGNTYNEQFF. In nucleotides, the CDR3 is TGTGCCAGCAGCTCGACAGGGAACACCTACAATGAGCAGTTCTTC. V is TRBV5-5 and J is TRBJ2-1; TRBD1 agrees at 7 bases. Trimming took 3 bases from V and 2 from J; bases not matched to a gene: 5. Germline-derived CDR1 and CDR2 are SGHKS and YYEKEE (reference sequence). The CDR3 consists of 15 residues.